The source of this T cell receptor (beta chain) is a study of CD8+CD57+ T cells in acquired aplastic anemia. Study details: On average, sorted CD4+ and CD8+ cells gave approximately 3 ug of DNA.

Patients included in sequencing had previously demonstrated CD8+CD57+ cell expansion by flow cytometry. Genomic DNA constituted the template upon which TCR beta VDJ and CDR3 profiling was performed. TCRdb recomputed calls from the reads with MiXCR, one row per CDR3 protein. Of hundreds of thousands of distinct CDR3 sequences in the sample, approximately 32% were seen once. CDR1 is LNHDA and CDR2 is SQIVND in the germline V gene (reference sequence). V lost 3 bases and J lost 4, with 16 bases in between. The length of the CDR3 is 15 residues. This clonotype occurred a few times. Material for sequencing was sorted CD4+, CD8+, or CD8+CD57+ T cells (not recorded which) from PBMCs. V usage is TRBV19 and J usage is TRBJ2-7, with D perhaps assigned TRBD1 or TRBD2 (5 bases each). The TCR comes from a human donor with aplastic anemia. This chain's CDR3 is CASSIRDPNPYEQYF. Here the CDR3 DNA reads TGTGCCAGTAGTATCCGGGACCCCAACCCATACGAGCAGTACTTC. The full variable domain, completed using reference TRBV19 and TRBJ2-7, is DGGITQSPKYLFRKEGQNVTLSCEQNLNHDAMYWYRQDPGQGLRLIYYSQIVNDFQKGDIAEGYSVSREKKESFPLTVTSAQKNPTAFYLCASSIRDPNPYEQYFGPGTRLTVT.